This TCR beta chain was found in a study of blood T cells in healthy people across ages. Through a sample-barcoded 5' primer and a J-beta primer mix, a second PCR was run for roughly 7 to 12 cycles. Each of the cDNA molecules was tagged by a template-switch adaptor with 12 random nucleotides. TCRdb re-derived calls from the 5' RACE reads in MiXCR, one entry per CDR3 protein. The repertoire holds about 930,000 distinct CDR3 sequences, with about 29% as singletons. The germline CDR1 and CDR2 sequences are SQVTM and ANQGSEA. The ends were cut back, 7 bases at V and 4 bases at J, with 10 bases in the middle. CDR3 length: 11 amino acids. The study, taken as a whole, reports: The study found more naive CD4+ cells and higher diversity in long-lived than aged donors.

Sample donors were healthy Caucasian individuals that came from Russia, aged about 6 to 95. On this clonotype itself: The target antigen is unknown.

This sample was shared with a second study, whose subject was T cells of mothers and their children.

The chain recombines TRBV29-1 with TRBJ2-5; D possibly corresponds to TRBD1 (5 bases). Sequenced input: blood. The TCR was taken from a woman aged 40 to 50 in good health. The CDR3 nucleotides read TGCAGCGGGCAGGGTGGAGAGACCCAGTACTTC. Translating it yields CSGQGGETQYF.